What follows describes a single TCR beta chain. Its antigen target is currently unknown. No base quality values were provided; no much bigger clone lies one nucleotide off. This entry comes from a study of T cell changes during pregnancy in multiple sclerosis (dated by TCRdb to the late 2010s). The study in broad terms: Changes in the T cell repertoire over the course of pregnancy were examined in this study in women with multiple sclerosis.

Preparation of the library involved the immunoSEQ multiplex PCR assay. TCRdb retrieved this table from immuneACCESS and kept in-frame rearrangements only. Not all clones are present; in checked studies, unresolved V genes account for under half, and no reason is known for the remainder. Present in this sample are about 75,000 clones, 70% to 90% of which were seen just once. The ten largest clonotypes hold 0.9% of the sample. The sequence came from a female donor in good health, enrolled as a control in a pregnancy study. The material was peripheral blood, obtained in the first trimester of pregnancy.

The sequenced DNA is TGTGCCACCAGCAGACCCCAACAACGACCGAGGGAGGGGAACATTCAGTACTTC. This yields the protein CATSRPQQRPREGNIQYF. The chain is made from TRBV15 and TRBJ2-4; 7 junctional bases match TRBD2. Spanning cysteine to phenylalanine, the CDR3 consists of 18 amino acids. Here the CDR3 DNA is all that survives: 54 bases in frame from base 1. V trim: 2 bases; J trim: 7 bases; unmatched bases: 17. According to the germline V gene (reference sequence), CDR1 reads LNHNV and CDR2 reads YYDKDF.